This T cell receptor beta chain appears in the sequencing data of a study of T cells expressing NK-cell markers. Study in general: There were seven HCMV-seropositive donors and one seronegative donor among the eight sequenced.

Broader study findings: The study found dominant NKG2C+ clonotypes at about 1.0-8% of CD8+ T cells in five or six donors.

TCRdb re-called the 5' RACE reads and catalogs CDR3 proteins one per entry, DNA excluded. This sample's table reports approximately 150,000 distinct CDR3 sequences. CDR3 size: 16 residues. Comments on this clonotype: Its specificity is not known.

Sequenced sample: blood T cells: a sorted CD56 or NKG2C T cell subset, CD4+ or CD8+ T cells, or bulk PBMC T cells (not recorded which). This TCR was recovered from a man between 18 and 29 years old in good health. The rearrangement joins TRBV12-3 or TRBV12-4 to TRBJ1-5; TCRdb lists TRBD1, though no DNA is available to test this call. CDR3 in amino acids: CASSSTDSISNQPQHF.